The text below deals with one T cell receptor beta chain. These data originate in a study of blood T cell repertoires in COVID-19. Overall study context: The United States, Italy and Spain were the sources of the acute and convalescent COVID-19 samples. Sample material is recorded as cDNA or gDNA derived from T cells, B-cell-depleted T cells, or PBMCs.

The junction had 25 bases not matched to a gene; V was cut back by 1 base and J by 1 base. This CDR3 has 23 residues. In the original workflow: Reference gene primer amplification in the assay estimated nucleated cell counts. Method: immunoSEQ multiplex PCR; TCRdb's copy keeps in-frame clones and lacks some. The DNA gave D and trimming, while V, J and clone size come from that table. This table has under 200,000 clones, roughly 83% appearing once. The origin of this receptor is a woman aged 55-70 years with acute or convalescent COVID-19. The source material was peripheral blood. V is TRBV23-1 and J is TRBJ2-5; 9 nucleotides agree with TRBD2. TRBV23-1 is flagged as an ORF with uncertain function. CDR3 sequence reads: CASSQFRAGGPGYAPPLQETQYF. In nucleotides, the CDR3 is TGCGCCAGCAGTCAATTTAGAGCGGGGGGCCCCGGATACGCTCCCCCTCTCCAAGAGACCCAGTACTTC.